The clone carrying this T cell receptor beta chain was recorded a few times. Its antigen remains unknown. The authors made TCR beta libraries by quantitative 5'-RACE with molecular barcodes. TCRdb recomputed calls from the 5' RACE reads with MiXCR, one row per CDR3 protein. The sample has about 400,000 distinct CDR3 sequences; 20% to 25% are singletons. This record comes from a study of CD8 T cells in ankylosing spondylitis. The study's findings and limits: Disease-associated clonotypes exhibited CD8+ identity and were relatively infrequent in peripheral blood. Seemingly distinctive of ankylosing spondylitis blood was a TCR beta motif formed by eight highly homologous variants. Researchers reportedly found disease-linked clones significantly enriched in matched ankylosing spondylitis synovial fluid.

The specimen sequenced was blood, either unsorted or a sorted T cell fraction (not recorded which). The TCR sequence derives from a male donor with ankylosing spondylitis or in good health (not recorded which).

The CDR3 region has the DNA TGTGCCAGCAGTTCCCCCGTCTTATGGGGGTTGGGGGCTGGGGTTCAGCCCCAGCATTTT. Translating gives CASSSPVLWGLGAGVQPQHF. The chain couples TRBV12-3 or TRBV12-4 to TRBJ1-5, with D perhaps matching TRBD1 (6 bases). The CDR3 length is 20 residues. Trimming shortened V by 4 bases and J by 6 bases, and 31 bases separated the two germline ends.